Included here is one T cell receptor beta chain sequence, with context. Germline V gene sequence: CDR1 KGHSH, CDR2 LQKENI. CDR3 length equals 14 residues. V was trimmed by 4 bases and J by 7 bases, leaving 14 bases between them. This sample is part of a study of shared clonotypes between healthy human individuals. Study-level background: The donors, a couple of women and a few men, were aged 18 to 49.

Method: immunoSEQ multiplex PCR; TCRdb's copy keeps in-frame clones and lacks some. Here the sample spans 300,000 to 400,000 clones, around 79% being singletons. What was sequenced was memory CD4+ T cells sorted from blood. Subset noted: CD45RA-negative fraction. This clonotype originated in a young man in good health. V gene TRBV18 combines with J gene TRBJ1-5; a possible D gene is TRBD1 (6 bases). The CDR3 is CASSLDRQEQPQHF. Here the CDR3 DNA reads TGTGCCAGCTCACTCGACAGGCAAGAACAGCCCCAGCATTTT.